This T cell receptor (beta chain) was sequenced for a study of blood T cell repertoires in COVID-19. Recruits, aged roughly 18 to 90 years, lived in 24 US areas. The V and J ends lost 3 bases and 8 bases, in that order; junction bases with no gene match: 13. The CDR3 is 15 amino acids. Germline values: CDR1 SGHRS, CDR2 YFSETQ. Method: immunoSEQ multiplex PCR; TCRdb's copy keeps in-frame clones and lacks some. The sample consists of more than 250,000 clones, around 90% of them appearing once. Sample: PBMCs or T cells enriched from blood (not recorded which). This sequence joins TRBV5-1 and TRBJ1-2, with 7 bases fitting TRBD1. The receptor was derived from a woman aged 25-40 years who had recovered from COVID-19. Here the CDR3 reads CASSYRTGEASGYTF. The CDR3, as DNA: TGCGCCAGCAGCTACCGAACAGGGGAAGCAAGCGGCTACACCTTC. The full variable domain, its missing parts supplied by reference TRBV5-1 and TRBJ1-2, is KAGVTQTPRYLIKTRGQQVTLSCSPISGHRSVSWYQQTPGQGLQFLFEYFSETQRNKGNFPGRFSGRQFSNSRSEMNVSTLELGDSALYLCASSYRTGEASGYTFGSGTRLTVV.